The subject of this entry is one T cell receptor beta chain. Antigen specificity is unknown. One junction end does not reproduce the germline sequence, and a read error may be involved. This sample is part of a study of T cell repertoires in cytomegalovirus infection. Germline CDR1 reads MGHRA; CDR2 reads YSYEKL. The CDR3 spans 15 residues. TCRdb passed the reads through MiXCR, listing each CDR3 protein once. The data show about half a million distinct CDR3 sequences, roughly a third seen once. The sequenced sample was cultured PBMCs, obtained from culture after CMV antigen stimulation. The chain joins TRBV4-1 to TRBJ2-7; D assignment may be TRBD1 or TRBD2 (6 bases each). This clonotype was sampled from a human donor in good health (CMV status not recorded). Some clones in this sample may be carry-over from other donors' samples. The CDR3 nucleotides are TGTGCCAGCAGCCAAGTAGAAGGGGGGAGTCGCGAGCAGTACTTC. It specifies CASSQVEGGSREQYF.